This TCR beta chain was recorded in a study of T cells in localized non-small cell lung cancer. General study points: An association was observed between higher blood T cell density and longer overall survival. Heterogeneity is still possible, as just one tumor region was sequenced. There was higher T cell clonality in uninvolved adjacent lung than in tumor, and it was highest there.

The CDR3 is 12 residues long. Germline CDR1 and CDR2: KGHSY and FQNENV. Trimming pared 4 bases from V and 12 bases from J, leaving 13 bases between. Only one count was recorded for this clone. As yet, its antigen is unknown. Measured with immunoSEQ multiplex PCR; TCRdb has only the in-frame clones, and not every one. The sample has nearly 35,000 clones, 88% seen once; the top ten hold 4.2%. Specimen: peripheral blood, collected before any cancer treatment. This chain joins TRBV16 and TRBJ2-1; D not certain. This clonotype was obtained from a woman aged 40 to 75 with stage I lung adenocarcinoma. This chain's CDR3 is CASSRATSRQFF. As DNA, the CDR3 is TGTGCCAGCAGCCGCGCGACCTCGAGGCAGTTCTTC.